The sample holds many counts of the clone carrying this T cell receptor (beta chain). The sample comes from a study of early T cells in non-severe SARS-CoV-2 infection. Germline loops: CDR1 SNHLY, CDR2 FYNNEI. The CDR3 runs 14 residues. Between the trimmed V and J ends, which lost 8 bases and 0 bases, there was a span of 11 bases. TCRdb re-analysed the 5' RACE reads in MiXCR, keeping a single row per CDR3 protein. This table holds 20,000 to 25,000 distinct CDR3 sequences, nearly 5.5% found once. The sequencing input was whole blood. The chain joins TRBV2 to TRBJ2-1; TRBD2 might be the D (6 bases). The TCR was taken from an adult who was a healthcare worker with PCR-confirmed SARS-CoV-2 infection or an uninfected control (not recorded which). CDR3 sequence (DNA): TGTGCCAGCCGGGACGGGAGCTCCTACAATGAGCAGTTCTTC. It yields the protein CASRDGSSYNEQFF. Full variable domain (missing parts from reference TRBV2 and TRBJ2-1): EPEVTQTPSHQVTQMGQEVILRCVPISNHLYFYWYRQILGQKVEFLVSFYNNEISEKSEIFDDQFSVERPDGSNFTLKIRSTKLEDSAMYFCASRDGSSYNEQFFGPGTRLTVL.